These 27 T cell receptor beta chains were all obtained from the same sample, sequenced in a study of blood T cell repertoires in COVID-19. Measured with immunoSEQ multiplex PCR; TCRdb has only the in-frame clones, and not every one. This table has more than 200,000 clones, about 84% appearing once. Sequencing used peripheral blood. The receptors originated from a woman over 75 with acute or convalescent COVID-19.

V gene TRBV25-1 combines with J gene TRBJ1-1; D is uncertain. CDR1 is MGHDK, CDR2 SYGVNS, per germline. The CDR3 loop spans 14 amino acids. Trimming left V 1 base short and J 1 base short, with 7 bases between. CDR3 protein: CASSEFIGNTEAFF. The CDR3 nucleotides are TGTGCCAGCAGTGAATTTATCGGGAACACTGAAGCTTTCTTT.

The chain couples TRBV28 to TRBJ2-3; D ambiguous. The CDR3 has 12 residues. Germline-derived CDR1 and CDR2 are MDHEN and SYDVKM. With 5 bases removed from V and 10 bases from J, the gap between germline ends came to 13 bases. The CDR3 nucleotides read TGTGCCAGCAGTCCACCTGAACTGGCGCAGTATTTT. It codes for CASSPPELAQYF.

The chain is built from TRBV3-1 (or the pseudogene TRBV3-2) and TRBJ1-2, with 11 bases lining up with TRBD1. CDR1 is LGHDT and CDR2 is YNNKEL in the germline V gene (reference sequence). CDR3 length: 15 amino acids. The J segment lost 4 bases and the V segment lost 3 bases, leaving 4 bases of the junction unmatched. CDR3 residues: CASSHAGTGGYGYTF. Here the CDR3 DNA reads TGTGCCAGCAGCCATGCCGGGACAGGGGGCTATGGCTACACCTTC.

This clone appeared a few times. The rearrangement joins TRBV6-1 to TRBJ2-3; D remains unclear. The germline V gene has CDR1 MNHNS and CDR2 SASEGT. The CDR3 consists of 12 residues. V lost 3 bases and J 4 bases, leaving 5 bases between the germline ends. The CDR3 reads CASSDRSDTQYF. In nucleotides, the CDR3 is TGTGCCAGCAGTGACAGGTCAGATACGCAGTATTTT.

Only a few counts were recorded for this clone. The chain employs TRBV7-9 and TRBJ1-4; 12 bases line up with TRBD1. The CDR3 totals 14 residues. V was pared by 5 bases and J by 7 bases, with 2 bases of the junction left unmatched. The germline V gene encodes CDR1 SEHNR and CDR2 FQNEAQ (reference sequence). The CDR3 coding sequence is TGTGCCAGCAGCCAGGGACAGGGGGCTGAAAAACTGTTTTTT. This translates into CASSQGQGAEKLFF.

The gene calls are TRBV27 and TRBJ1-1; 9 nucleotides agree with TRBD1. The V segment lost 5 bases and the J segment 4 bases; nucleotides outside the gene matches: 5. Germline values: CDR1 MNHEY, CDR2 SMNVEV (reference sequence). The CDR3 length is 14 residues. The CDR3 spells CASSTTTGGTEAFF. The CDR3 region has the DNA TGTGCCAGCAGTACGACGACAGGGGGCACTGAAGCTTTCTTT.

J is TRBJ2-1 and V is TRBV5-1; 13 bases map to TRBD2. The CDR3 totals 17 residues. Germline CDR1 is SGHRS and CDR2 is YFSETQ. The J segment lost 4 bases and the V segment lost 4 bases, leaving 8 bases of the junction unmatched. CDR3 residues: CASSRTSGRLGYNEQFF. The CDR3 DNA reads as TGCGCCAGCAGCCGGACTAGCGGGAGATTAGGATACAATGAGCAGTTCTTC.

This clone has more than one count but fewer than ten. The chain employs TRBV10-3 and TRBJ1-6; TRBD1 might be the D (5 bases). The CDR3 covers 16 residues. Germline CDR1 is ENHRY and CDR2 is SYGVKD. V was trimmed by 10 bases and J by 0 bases, leaving 16 bases between them. The CDR3 DNA is TGTGCCACAAAGGGGTCCCCGAGCTCCTATAATTCACCCCTCCACTTT. Translation: CATKGSPSSYNSPLHF.

The chain couples TRBV19 to TRBJ1-1; 8 bases line up with TRBD1. Losses at the gene ends were 8 bases for V and 4 bases for J; bases not matched to a gene: 15. Germline CDR1 reads LNHDA; CDR2 reads SQIVND (reference sequence). There are 16 residues in the CDR3. CDR3 nucleotide sequence: TGTGCCAGTTACCCCCCAGGGGGCCCATCGGGCACTGAAGCTTTCTTT. It encodes CASYPPGGPSGTEAFF.

The gene calls are TRBV21-1 and TRBJ1-5; no check of the table's D call, TRBD1, against the DNA was made. TRBV21-1 is a pseudogene locus. This CDR3 comprises 15 residues. The CDR3 DNA is TGTGCCAGCAGCGGACGGGACAGGAGGGATCAGCCCCAGCATTTT. It encodes CASSGRDRRDQPQHF.

The V gene is TRBV5-4, the J gene TRBJ2-5, with D perhaps TRBD1 (6 bases). This CDR3 has 15 residues. V gave up 5 bases and J gave up 0 bases, with 14 bases separating them. The germline V gene encodes CDR1 SGHNT and CDR2 YYREEE (reference sequence). The CDR3 spells CASRPGGTNQETQYF. For the CDR3, the DNA is TGTGCCAGCAGGCCTGGTGGGACAAACCAAGAGACCCAGTACTTC.

V usage is TRBV10-3 and J usage is TRBJ1-1; the D is unclear. CDR1 and CDR2 (germline): ENHRY, SYGVKD. The V end was cut by 0 bases, the J end by 1 base, with 6 bases between. CDR3 length: 14 residues. CDR3 in DNA: TGTGCCATCAGTGAGTCAATGAGGAACACTGAAGCTTTCTTT. The encoded protein is CAISESMRNTEAFF.

J is TRBJ2-1 and V is TRBV18; 7 bases agree with TRBD1. CDR1 KGHSH and CDR2 LQKENI come from the germline V gene. The CDR3 consists of 14 residues. With 1 base clipped from V and 6 bases from J, the junction kept 3 bases outside the gene matches. The CDR3 region has the DNA TGTGCCAGCTCACCACAACAGGGGTCCAATGAGCAGTTCTTC. Translation: CASSPQQGSNEQFF.

This clone was found a few times. The rearrangement joins TRBV5-1 to TRBJ2-7, with TRBD2 matching 7 bases. V lost 4 bases, J lost 7 bases, and 14 bases stayed unmatched. Germline V gene data show CDR1 as SGHRS and CDR2 as YFSETQ. The length of the CDR3 is 15 residues. The CDR3 DNA reads TGCGCCAGCAGCGAGAGCGGGGTCCCGTCTAGGGAGCAGTACTTC. This sequence encodes CASSESGVPSREQYF.

The chain employs TRBV27 and TRBJ2-1; TRBD1 might be the D (6 bases). V was trimmed by 4 bases and J by 2 bases, leaving 15 bases between them. Germline CDR1 and CDR2: MNHEY and SMNVEV (reference sequence). The CDR3 has 16 residues. The CDR3 sequence: CASSSTPGQPYNEQFF. The CDR3 DNA sequence: TGTGCCAGCAGTTCGACGCCGGGACAACCCTACAATGAGCAGTTCTTC.

The genes are TRBV2 and TRBJ2-7, with TRBD1 matching over 8 bases. This CDR3 has 12 amino acids. CDR1 is SNHLY and CDR2 is FYNNEI in the germline V gene. V shed 6 bases, J shed 6 bases, and the junction held 4 bases outside the gene matches. In DNA, the CDR3 is TGTGCCAGCAGGTATACAGGGGGCGAGCAGTACTTC. Translating gives CASRYTGGEQYF.

The CDR3 DNA follows: TGTGCCAGCCGGGCCTCGGGGGGAAATTCACCCCTCCACTTT. Protein: CASRASGGNSPLHF. The rearrangement joins TRBV6-5 to TRBJ1-6; possibly TRBD1 for D (5 bases). Germline lookup yields CDR1 MNHEY and CDR2 SVGAGI. Between the trimmed V and J ends, which lost 8 bases and 7 bases, there was a span of 15 bases. This CDR3 has 14 amino acids.

The CDR3 region is CASRQEGEGGELFF. The CDR3 nucleotides are TGTGCCAGCAGACAGGAGGGAGAGGGCGGGGAGCTGTTTTTT. The rearrangement uses TRBV6-6 and TRBJ2-2; D might be TRBD2 (6 bases). The CDR3 consists of 14 residues. Deletions cut 6 bases from V and 7 bases from J, with 15 bases between. Germline CDR1 MNHNY, CDR2 SVGAGI (reference sequence).

This chain joins TRBV5-1 and TRBJ1-6; D gene unclear. The germline V gene has CDR1 SGHRS and CDR2 YFSETQ. The CDR3 is 12 residues long. Trimming removed 3 bases at V and 7 bases at J, with 5 bases between. The chain's CDR3 is CASSSTNSPLHF. CDR3 coding DNA: TGCGCCAGCAGCTCGACAAATTCACCCCTCCACTTT. Full variable domain (rest looked up from reference TRBV5-1 and TRBJ1-6): KAGVTQTPRYLIKTRGQQVTLSCSPISGHRSVSWYQQTPGQGLQFLFEYFSETQRNKGNFPGRFSGRQFSNSRSEMNVSTLELGDSALYLCASSSTNSPLHFGNGTRLTVT.

V and J are TRBV27 and TRBJ2-1, with D possibly being TRBD1 (6 bases). V was cut by 7 bases and J by 0 bases, with 16 bases left in between. CDR3 length: 16 residues. Germline V gene sequence: CDR1 MNHEY, CDR2 SMNVEV (reference sequence). The CDR3 is CASTATGSSSYNEQFF. For the CDR3, the DNA is TGTGCCAGCACCGCTACAGGGAGCAGCTCCTACAATGAGCAGTTCTTC.

The rearrangement uses TRBV2 and TRBJ2-7; 9 nucleotides match TRBD2. Germline V gene sequence: CDR1 SNHLY, CDR2 FYNNEI. CDR3 size: 16 residues. J lost 4 bases, V lost 6 bases, and 13 bases had no gene match. The CDR3: CASRARLADVGYEQYF. For the CDR3, the DNA is TGTGCCAGCAGGGCTCGACTAGCGGATGTTGGGTACGAGCAGTACTTC.

CDR3 nucleotide sequence: TGTGCCAGCAGTCCGGGACACTCCTCGGTGGGCTATGGCTACACCTTC. Its translation: CASSPGHSSVGYGYTF. The V call is TRBV28, the J call TRBJ1-2; TRBD1 is a possible D gene (6 bases). This CDR3 is built from 16 residues. Germline loops: CDR1 MDHEN, CDR2 SYDVKM. V was trimmed by 5 bases and J by 4 bases, leaving 20 bases between them.

The rearrangement links TRBV28 to TRBJ2-1; weak D call: TRBD2 (7 bases). CDR1 and CDR2 from the germline V gene are MDHEN and SYDVKM. The CDR3 contains 13 residues. With 11 bases removed from V and 3 bases from J, the gap between germline ends came to 14 bases. The CDR3 nucleotides read TGTGCCGGTGGGGAGGGGGTCTACAATGAGCAGTTCTTC. It specifies CAGGEGVYNEQFF. Together with reference TRBV28 and TRBJ2-1, the CDR3 gives the full variable domain: DVKVTQSSRYLVKRTGEKVFLECVQDMDHENMFWYRQDPGLGLRLIYFSYDVKMKEKGDIPEGYSVSREKKERFSLILESASTNQTSMYLCAGGEGVYNEQFFGPGTRLTVL.

The V and J genes are TRBV11-3 and TRBJ2-3; 7 bases are shared with TRBD2. There are 16 residues in the CDR3. Germline values: CDR1 SGHNT, CDR2 YENEEA. V shed 5 bases and J 5 bases; nucleotides not matched to a gene: 13. The CDR3 sequence is CASSPRSGSGLDTQYF. The CDR3 coding sequence is TGTGCCAGCAGCCCCAGGTCGGGTAGCGGGTTAGATACGCAGTATTTT.

The J gene is TRBJ1-5, the V gene TRBV30; a possible D gene is TRBD1 (6 bases). V was pared by 2 bases and J by 3 bases, with 11 bases between. There are 14 residues in the CDR3. Germline V CDR1 and CDR2: GTSNPN, SVGIG (reference sequence). This chain's CDR3 is CAWSRQGNNQPQHF. In DNA, the CDR3 is TGTGCCTGGAGTCGTCAGGGGAACAATCAGCCCCAGCATTTT.

The chain couples TRBV19 to TRBJ2-3, with TRBD2 identical over 9 bases. There are 17 residues in the CDR3. The V and J ends lost 6 bases and 0 bases, in that order; junction bases with no gene match: 10. The germline CDR1 and CDR2 sequences are LNHDA and SQIVND (reference sequence). DNA for the CDR3: TGTGCCAGTAGCATATCGCTAGCGGGGTATAGCACAGATACGCAGTATTTT. Translated: CASSISLAGYSTDTQYF. The complete variable domain, with remaining parts taken from reference TRBV19 and TRBJ2-3, reads DGGITQSPKYLFRKEGQNVTLSCEQNLNHDAMYWYRQDPGQGLRLIYYSQIVNDFQKGDIAEGYSVSREKKESFPLTVTSAQKNPTAFYLCASSISLAGYSTDTQYFGPGTRLTVL.

The gene calls are TRBV18 and TRBJ1-1; 10 bases match TRBD1. CDR1 and CDR2 from the germline V gene are KGHSH and LQKENI. The CDR3 has 14 amino acids. After removal of 3 bases from V and 7 bases from J, the junction contained 5 bases not matched to a gene. This chain's CDR3 is CASSPGGQGFEAFF. The CDR3 nucleotides read TGTGCCAGCTCACCTGGGGGACAGGGGTTTGAAGCTTTCTTT. Based on the CDR3 plus reference TRBV18 and TRBJ1-1, the full variable domain is NAGVMQNPRHLVRRRGQEARLRCSPMKGHSHVYWYRQLPEEGLKFMVYLQKENIIDESGMPKERFSAEFPKEGPSILRIQQVVRGDSAAYFCASSPGGQGFEAFFGQGTRLTVV.